This T cell receptor beta chain derives from a study of blood T cell repertoires in COVID-19 (TCRdb year 2020). Looking at the study overall: Samples from collaborators originated in the United States, Italy and Spain and spanned both the acute and convalescent phases of COVID-19. The material from the prospective study consisted of cDNA or gDNA derived from T cells, B-cell-depleted T cells, or PBMCs. Deeply sampled blood TCRbeta repertoires from subjects exposed to, actively infected with, or recovered from COVID-19 were included in the dataset. A freely available public database, intended as a resource for researchers studying the immune response to SARS-CoV-2, is where the repertoires were released. The samples were drawn from two sources: the first 160 participants of the ongoing ImmuneRACE study, and 1,200 or so subjects contributed by 6 global collaborators. A de-identified subject ID, COVID-19 status, age in years and sex were almost always included in the sample metadata. Where available, HLA class I and class II types were taken from metadata supplied by the sample provider and were not determined by assay-based typing.

Each collaborating institution followed its own protocols to collect whole blood in K2EDTA tubes. Collaborator samples were shipped for TCRbeta analysis as frozen whole blood, isolated PBMCs, or DNA extracted from either sample type. The immunoSEQ Assay, a bias-controlled multiplex PCR, was used to amplify TCRbeta CDR3 regions from genomic DNA. Regarding the original processing steps: The number of nucleated cells in each sample was estimated from the amplification of reference gene primers within the assay. To quantify the absolute abundance of each unique TCRbeta CDR3 rearrangement, sequence reads were collapsed and filtered. For each sample, productive Simpson clonality was calculated as the square root of Simpson's diversity index over productive rearrangements. TCRdb re-hosts the immuneACCESS table, in-frame sequences only. Its copies lack some clones; in the studies checked, an unresolved V gene accounts for under half of them, and the cause for the rest is not known. The V and J calls and clone size are taken from that table; D and trimming were inferred from the DNA. The sample yields 20,000 to 25,000 clones; around 70% were counted once. 20% of the sample is in the top ten clones.

In regard to this clone: It has no known antigen specificity. Within one base of it there is no much larger clone, and no base qualities were kept.

Results and caveats for the whole study, not just this receptor: The amount of clinical and demographic metadata varied by source and participant and was provided uncurated.

The CDR3 runs 20 residues from the cysteine to the phenylalanine. Only CDR3 DNA remains: 60 bases, in frame from the first base. V and J lose 7 bases and 0 bases, and a span of 28 bases separates them. Taken from the germline V gene (reference sequence), the CDR1 and CDR2 loops are LNHDA and SQIVND. The chain employs TRBV19 and TRBJ1-3; 6 matching bases give a weak D call of TRBD1. The TCR comes from a human donor in a cohort sampled during active or convalescent COVID-19. Sequencing used peripheral blood. The CDR3 sequence is CASIKSWIPGHPFSGNTIYF. The base sequence is TGTGCCAGTATTAAGTCATGGATCCCGGGACATCCGTTCTCTGGAAACACCATATATTTT.